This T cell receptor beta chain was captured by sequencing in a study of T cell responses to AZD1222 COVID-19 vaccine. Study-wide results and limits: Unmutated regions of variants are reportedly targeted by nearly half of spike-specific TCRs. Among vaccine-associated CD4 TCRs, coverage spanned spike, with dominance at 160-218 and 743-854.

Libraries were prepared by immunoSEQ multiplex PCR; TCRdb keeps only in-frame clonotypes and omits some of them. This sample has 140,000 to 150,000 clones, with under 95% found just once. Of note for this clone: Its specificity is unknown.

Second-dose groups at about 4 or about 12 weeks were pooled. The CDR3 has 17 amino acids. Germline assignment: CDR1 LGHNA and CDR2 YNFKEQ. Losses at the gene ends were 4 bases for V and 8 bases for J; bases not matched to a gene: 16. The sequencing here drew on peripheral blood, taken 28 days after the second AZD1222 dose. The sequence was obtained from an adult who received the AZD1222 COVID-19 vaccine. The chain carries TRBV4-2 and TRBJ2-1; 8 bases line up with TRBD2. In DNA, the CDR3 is TGTGCCAGCAGCCCCATCTCCTTTGCGGGAGGTTTCGATGAGCAGTTCTTC. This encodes CASSPISFAGGFDEQFF.